The entry below describes one T cell receptor (beta chain). Its antigen is unidentified. The data stem from a study of OX40 agonist ivuxolimab in advanced cancers. Study-wide results and caveats: At 0.1 to 3.0 mg/kg, clonal expansion of CD4+ and CD8+ blood T cells had occurred by week 6.

Germline V gives CDR1 SGHNT, CDR2 YENEEA. Trimming left V 4 bases short and J 2 bases short, with 11 bases between. This CDR3 region has 14 residues. The assay was immunoSEQ multiplex PCR, and TCRdb's table has in-frame clones only and misses some. Altogether approximately 70,000 clones are present, about nine tenths being singletons, with the ten largest covering roughly 1%. Sample: CD4+ or CD8+ T cells sorted from blood, taken in a trial of the OX40 agonist ivuxolimab. The chain couples TRBV11-3 to TRBJ1-1, with D hard to call. This sequence originates from an adult with an advanced solid tumor such as melanoma, head and neck, liver or kidney cancer. CDR3 sequence: CASSSRAGNTEAFF. In DNA, the CDR3 is TGTGCCAGCAGCTCACGGGCAGGCAACACTGAAGCTTTCTTT.